Listed below are T cell receptor beta chains from one sample, sequenced in a study of blood T cell repertoires in COVID-19. TCRdb's table, derived via immunoSEQ multiplex PCR, lists solely in-frame clones and lacks some. The table lists 200,000 to 250,000 clones, about 85% of them singletons. Sequencing was performed on peripheral blood. These receptors originate from a man aged 35 to 55 with acute or convalescent COVID-19. CDR3s include the opening cysteine and the closing phenylalanine or tryptophan. D genes are given only for firm matches. Rows may omit the clone size; those that give it use once, few, many or a size class.

d_gene,v_gene,j_gene,abundance,CDR3nt,CDR3aa
-,TRBV6-5,TRBJ2-1,-,TGTGCCAGCAGCAAGACAGGCAACCCCATCAATGAGCAGTTCTTC,CASSKTGNPINEQFF
TRBD1,TRBV5-4,TRBJ1-2,once,TGTGCCAGCAGCTCCGAACAGGGGTATGGCTACACCTTC,CASSSEQGYGYTF
TRBD2,TRBV5-1,TRBJ2-7,few,TGCGCCAGCAGCTTGAAGCGGGGGGCCCCCTACGAGCAGTACTTC,CASSLKRGAPYEQYF
-,TRBV3-1/TRBV3-2,TRBJ1-5,-,TGTGCCAGCAGCCAAGATAGGGGTTATCAGCCCCAGCATTTT,CASSQDRGYQPQHF
TRBD2,TRBV11-2,TRBJ2-7,-,TGTGCCAGCAGCTCGCGCTCCGGACTAGTGAACGAGCAGTACTTC,CASSSRSGLVNEQYF
-,TRBV28,TRBJ2-2,-,TGTGCCAGCAGTTTATACCGGGGGAACACCGGGGAGCTGTTTTTT,CASSLYRGNTGELFF
TRBD2,TRBV9,TRBJ2-3,-,TGTGCCAGCAGCCCTCGAAGCGGGGGCGACACAGATACGCAGTATTTT,CASSPRSGGDTDTQYF
-,TRBV5-1,TRBJ2-5,-,TGCGCCAGCAGCTTAGAGCGGCAGGGGGGGACCCAGTACTTC,CASSLERQGGTQYF
-,TRBV27,TRBJ2-6,-,TGTGCCAGCAGACTCCGGGATTACAGCGATTCTGGGGCCAACGTCCTGACTTTC,CASRLRDYSDSGANVLTF
TRBD1,TRBV9,TRBJ1-4,-,TGTGCCAGCAGCAAACAGGGGGCTAATGAAAAACTGTTTTTT,CASSKQGANEKLFF
-,TRBV6-1,TRBJ1-5,-,TGTGCCAGCAGTGAAATGGTACATAGCAATCAGCCCCAGCATTTT,CASSEMVHSNQPQHF
TRBD1,TRBV6-7,TRBJ1-2,-,TGTGCCAGGAGGGACAGCCAGCTCCGGGGCTACACCTTC,CARRDSQLRGYTF
-,TRBV14,TRBJ1-1,-,TGTGCCAGCAGCCAACAACCAGGGGCGAACACTGAAGCTTTCTTT,CASSQQPGANTEAFF
-,TRBV7-8,TRBJ2-1,-,TGTGCCAGCAGCCGAGTGAGTAGCTCCTACAATGAGCAGTTCTTC,CASSRVSSSYNEQFF
-,TRBV27,TRBJ2-5,-,TGTGCCAGCAGCACCCGGACTTTCGAGACCCAGTACTTC,CASSTRTFETQYF
TRBD1,TRBV19,TRBJ1-6,few,TGTGCCAGTAGCGCCTCCTCGGGACAGGGAAGGTCACCCCTCCACTTT,CASSASSGQGRSPLHF
-,TRBV10-3,TRBJ1-1,-,TGTGCCATCACTCCCGGACAGATGAACACTGAAGCTTTCTTT,CAITPGQMNTEAFF
TRBD1,TRBV9,TRBJ2-2,-,TGTGCCAGCAGCCCGCAACACCGGGACAGGGGGACCGGGGAGCTGTTTTTT,CASSPQHRDRGTGELFF